This passage covers 26 T cell receptor beta chains from one sample sequenced in a study of cytomegalovirus exposure and HLA in healthy donors. Primers included in the PCR were 60 Vbeta and 13 Jbeta primers. Repertoires were generated with immunoSEQ multiplex PCR, while TCRdb's copy carries only in-frame clones and drops some. The sample shows roughly 160,000 clones, less than 80% of them seen only once. Material: PBMCs. These receptors all come from a middle-aged man in good health and CMV-seronegative.

The V gene is TRBV2, the J gene TRBJ2-2; D not certain. Trimming took 7 bases from V and 8 from J, leaving 8 bases between them. Germline V gene sequence: CDR1 SNHLY, CDR2 FYNNEI. This CDR3 has 11 amino acids. The CDR3 DNA reads TGTGCCAGCAAGTCCGGGGGGGAGCTGTTTTTT. Protein: CASKSGGELFF.

This clone was recorded only once. The CDR3 loop is CASSRQGATNEKLFF. The CDR3 nucleotides read TGCGCCAGCAGCCGCCAGGGGGCAACTAATGAAAAACTGTTTTTT. This rearrangement joins TRBV5-1 to TRBJ1-4; 7 bases are shared with TRBD1. The CDR3 is 15 residues long. The V segment lost 4 bases and the J segment 0 bases; nucleotides outside the gene matches: 3. Germline V CDR1 and CDR2: SGHRS, YFSETQ.

The V gene is TRBV7-6, the J gene TRBJ2-1, with D possibly TRBD1 on 6 matching bases. CDR3 length equals 13 residues. The V gene lost 4 bases and the J gene lost 6 bases, with 10 bases spanning the gap. Germline CDR1 is SGHVS and CDR2 is FNYEAQ. In nucleotides, the CDR3 is TGTGCCAGCAGCTCGACAGGTAGCAATGAGCAGTTCTTC. Protein product: CASSSTGSNEQFF.

This clone was found a few times. The CDR3 DNA reads as TGCAGCGTTGCGGGACAGGGGGCTGGGGCCAACGTCCTGACTTTC. The encoded protein is CSVAGQGAGANVLTF. The chain combines TRBV29-1 with TRBJ2-6; 11 bases are a match to TRBD1. Germline CDR1 SQVTM, CDR2 ANQGSEA. Germline trimming cut 4 bases from V and 2 bases from J; bases unmatched to any gene: 1. This CDR3 has 15 residues.

The rearrangement joins TRBV18 to TRBJ1-5, with D maybe TRBD1 (6 bases). The germline gives CDR1 KGHSH, CDR2 LQKENI. V lost 3 bases to trimming and J lost 3 bases, with 9 bases between them. The CDR3 runs 14 residues. CDR3 DNA: TGTGCCAGCTCACCCTTGGGGGCCAATCAGCCCCAGCATTTT. Protein product: CASSPLGANQPQHF.

The V and J genes are TRBV30 and TRBJ1-4; TRBD1 matches 7 bases. This CDR3 has 15 residues. Germline V gene data show CDR1 as GTSNPN and CDR2 as SVGIG (reference sequence). The V segment lost 1 base and the J segment 3 bases; nucleotides outside the gene matches: 5. DNA for the CDR3: TGTGCCTGGAGTGCCTGGGACAGCGCTAATGAAAAACTGTTTTTT. It is translated as CAWSAWDSANEKLFF.

The chain joins TRBV4-1 to TRBJ2-4, with 7 bases lining up with TRBD1. Germline V gene lookup returns CDR1 MGHRA and CDR2 YSYEKL. J gave up 12 bases and V 4 bases, and 15 bases lay outside the gene matches. The CDR3 sequence is 15 residues long. CDR3 bases: TGCGCCAGCAGCCTTACCGAACAGGGGAAGGACAGTCAGTACTTC. Translation: CASSLTEQGKDSQYF.

To note about this clone: A read error may produce the germline difference seen at one junction end. This chain links TRBV7-6 with TRBJ2-1; TRBD2 matches 10 bases. The CDR3 has 15 amino acids. Per the germline V gene, CDR1 is SGHVS and CDR2 is FNYEAQ. The DNA of the CDR3 is TGTGCCAGCAGCCTAGCGGGAGCCGGTATCTATGAGCAGTTCTTC. Encoded protein: CASSLAGAGIYEQFF.

This clone was picked up one time. The rearrangement links TRBV9 to TRBJ2-1; possible D gene TRBD2, 6 bases. The CDR3 consists of 17 residues. With 4 bases removed from V and 5 bases from J, the gap between germline ends came to 22 bases. CDR1 and CDR2 from the germline V gene are SGDLS and YYNGEE. The CDR3 bases are TGTGCCAGCAGCCCGGGAGCCGGGGGTTGGAGGGACAATGAGCAGTTCTTC. Its translation: CASSPGAGGWRDNEQFF.

J is TRBJ2-7 and V is TRBV5-6, with D uncertain. V was shortened by 3 bases and J by 6 bases, with 7 bases between the two germline ends. The CDR3 is 11 residues long. CDR1 SGHDT and CDR2 YYEEEE come from the germline V gene. CDR3 amino acids: CASSSGSEQYF. CDR3 in DNA: TGTGCCAGCAGCTCCGGGTCCGAGCAGTACTTC.

V gene TRBV5-1 combines with J gene TRBJ2-3, with 10 bases matching TRBD2. Germline V gene sequence: CDR1 SGHRS, CDR2 YFSETQ. The ends lost 4 bases at V and 4 bases at J; junction bases unmatched: 3. This CDR3 is built from 14 residues. The CDR3 here is CASSTGLAADTQYF. The DNA of the CDR3 is TGCGCCAGCAGCACAGGACTAGCGGCAGATACGCAGTATTTT.

This clone was counted a single time. V and J are TRBV5-5 and TRBJ1-5; D remains ambiguous. This CDR3 spans 14 amino acids. Germline V gene data show CDR1 as SGHKS and CDR2 as YYEKEE (reference sequence). The V end was cut by 2 bases, the J end by 5 bases, with 11 bases between. As DNA, the CDR3 is TGTGCCAGCAGCTTTACGCCCCAGGATCAGCCCCAGCATTTT. Its translation: CASSFTPQDQPQHF.

J is TRBJ2-5 and V is TRBV11-2, with TRBD2 identical over 8 bases. The germline gives CDR1 SGHAT, CDR2 FQNNGV. There are 15 residues in the CDR3. V shed 3 bases and J 7 bases; nucleotides not matched to a gene: 10. In DNA form, the CDR3 reads TGTGCCAGCAGCTTGTTGGGCGGGACTAGTGTGACCCAGTACTTC. Residues: CASSLLGGTSVTQYF.

This clone came up once. The chain is built from TRBV30 and TRBJ2-1; maybe TRBD2 (6 bases). The CDR3 length is 11 residues. The V end lost 5 bases, the J end lost 6 bases, and 8 bases lay between the germline ends. From germline, CDR1 is GTSNPN and CDR2 SVGIG (reference sequence). The CDR3 coding sequence is TGTGCCTGGTGGACTACCAATGAGCAGTTCTTC. This translates into CAWWTTNEQFF.

This clone showed up just a few times. The chain recombines TRBV29-1 with TRBJ2-2; D is unclear. V was pared by 2 bases and J by 4 bases, with 11 bases between. Germline CDR1 reads SQVTM; CDR2 reads ANQGSEA. The CDR3 extends over 14 amino acids. In DNA form, the CDR3 reads TGCAGCGTTGAAACCCCGACGGGCACCGGGGAGCTGTTTTTT. Amino acid sequence: CSVETPTGTGELFF.

The chain recombines TRBV14 with TRBJ2-5; TRBD2 agrees at 10 bases. V lost 4 bases to trimming and J lost 5 bases; unmatched junction nucleotides: 10. The germline V gene encodes CDR1 SGHDN and CDR2 FVKESK. The length of the CDR3 is 16 residues. The DNA for the CDR3 is TGTGCCAGCAGCCGACGGGGAGCGGGAGGGGTGGAGACCCAGTACTTC. Translation: CASSRRGAGGVETQYF. The variable domain in full, with the rest retrieved from reference TRBV14 and TRBJ2-5, is EAGVTQFPSHSVIEKGQTVTLRCDPISGHDNLYWYRRVMGKEIKFLLHFVKESKQDESGMPNNRFLAERTGGTYSTLKVQPAELEDSGVYFCASSRRGAGGVETQYFGPGTRLLVL.

This chain links TRBV5-5 with TRBJ1-4, with unresolved D. This CDR3 region has 14 residues. V dropped 1 base and J dropped 4 bases, with 8 bases sitting between them. CDR1 and CDR2 (germline): SGHKS, YYEKEE (reference sequence). CDR3 residues: CASSLSQNNEKLFF. CDR3 nucleotide sequence: TGTGCCAGCAGCTTGTCACAGAATAATGAAAAACTGTTTTTT.

This clone was picked up a small number of times. V and J are TRBV19 and TRBJ1-2; possible D gene TRBD1, 5 bases. Germline CDR1 LNHDA, CDR2 SQIVND (reference sequence). The CDR3 length is 14 residues. Trimming pared 2 bases from V and 8 bases from J, leaving 15 bases between. The CDR3 region is CASSIQGEDGGYTF. CDR3 DNA: TGTGCCAGTAGTATACAAGGGGAGGATGGCGGCTACACCTTC.

Details on this clone: Sequence at one end of the junction differs from germline and may be a read error. The V call is TRBV9, the J call TRBJ2-6, with 8 bases that match TRBD2. The V gene's germline CDR1 is SGDLS and CDR2 YYNGEE. The length of the CDR3 is 18 residues. The CDR3 sequence is CASSRGGPTGSGANGLTF. DNA for the CDR3: TGTGCCAGCAGCCGGGGGGGTCCCACCGGCAGTGGGGCCAACGGCCTGACTTTC.

The rearrangement links TRBV14 to TRBJ2-1; the match to TRBD2 covers 8 bases. The CDR3 length is 13 residues. Germline assignment: CDR1 SGHDN and CDR2 FVKESK. V dropped 4 bases and J dropped 6; count of bases not matched to a gene: 2. The CDR3 DNA reads as TGTGCCAGCAGCCCCGGGACTAGCAATGAGCAGTTCTTC. This gives the protein CASSPGTSNEQFF.

The gene calls are TRBV5-1 and TRBJ1-4; TRBD1 agrees at 7 bases. The CDR3 loop spans 14 amino acids. V shed 4 bases and J 4 bases; nucleotides not matched to a gene: 4. Germline assignment: CDR1 SGHRS and CDR2 YFSETQ. The CDR3 coding sequence is TGCGCCAGCAGCCCTGGGACAGATAATGAAAAACTGTTTTTT. This sequence encodes CASSPGTDNEKLFF.

This clone was seen once. V gene TRBV29-1 combines with J gene TRBJ1-4, with a possible D match to TRBD1 (5 bases). There are 13 residues in the CDR3. V was trimmed by 5 bases and J by 8 bases, leaving 15 bases between them. Per germline, CDR1 SQVTM and CDR2 ANQGSEA. This chain's CDR3 is CSVTGGGDEKLFF. CDR3 coding DNA: TGCAGCGTTACGGGGGGTGGTGACGAAAAACTGTTTTTT.

This clone is a singleton in its sample. CDR3 DNA: TGTGCCAGCAGCTTCTCCCGGACTGAAGCTTTCTTT. As protein: CASSFSRTEAFF. V is TRBV7-2 and J is TRBJ1-1; D call uncertain. Germline V gene data show CDR1 as SGHTA and CDR2 as FQGNSA. Trimming took off 3 bases at V and 5 bases at J, with 7 bases between the two ends. CDR3 length equals 12 residues.

CDR3 sequence: CASSLAGGGELFF. As DNA, the CDR3 is TGTGCCAGCAGCTTGGCGGGGGGCGGGGAGCTGTTTTTT. The chain joins TRBV5-6 to TRBJ2-2; 7 bases fit TRBD2. From germline, CDR1 is SGHDT and CDR2 YYEEEE. The CDR3 has 13 residues. The V gene end was trimmed by 0 bases and the J gene end by 7 bases; junction bases not matched to a gene: 0.

The chain links TRBV5-1 to TRBJ1-4; no definite D call. This CDR3 is built from 14 residues. Germline-derived CDR1 and CDR2 are SGHRS and YFSETQ. Trimming pared 0 bases from V and 3 bases from J, leaving 6 bases between. The CDR3 bases are TGCGCCAGCAGCTTGGGGGCAGCTAATGAAAAACTGTTTTTT. It yields the protein CASSLGAANEKLFF.

This clone was seen just once. The gene calls are TRBV2 and TRBJ1-5, with D possibly being TRBD1 (6 bases). The CDR3 is 18 amino acids. V was pared by 4 bases and J by 4 bases, with 23 bases between. Germline CDR1 and CDR2: SNHLY and FYNNEI. The CDR3 reads CASSVGKGRVGANQPQHF. Here the CDR3 DNA reads TGTGCCAGCAGTGTGGGCAAAGGGAGGGTGGGGGCGAATCAGCCCCAGCATTTT.